This section outlines one TCR beta chain sequence together with its context. The CDR3 end falls 3 residues outside the read, so it is completed with the germline J gene. Data came from immunoSEQ multiplex PCR; TCRdb stores just in-frame clones and leaves some out. The repertoire has about 32,000 clones, none seen only once; the ten largest take 4.5%. The sample comes from a study of T cell clonality in common variable immunodeficiency. V dropped 0 bases and J dropped 3 bases, with 8 bases sitting between them. This CDR3 region has 13 residues. The germline CDR1 and CDR2 sequences are SQVTM and ANQGSEA.

The chain joins TRBV29-1 to TRBJ1-2; perhaps TRBD1 as D (5 bases). Sequencing used peripheral blood mononuclear cells. The sequence came from a person aged 18 to 75 in good health. CDR3 DNA (partial): TGCAGCGTTGAAGAGGGAGGGGACTATGGC. Translation: CSVEEGGDYG. Given in full, the CDR3 is CSVEEGGDYGYTF.